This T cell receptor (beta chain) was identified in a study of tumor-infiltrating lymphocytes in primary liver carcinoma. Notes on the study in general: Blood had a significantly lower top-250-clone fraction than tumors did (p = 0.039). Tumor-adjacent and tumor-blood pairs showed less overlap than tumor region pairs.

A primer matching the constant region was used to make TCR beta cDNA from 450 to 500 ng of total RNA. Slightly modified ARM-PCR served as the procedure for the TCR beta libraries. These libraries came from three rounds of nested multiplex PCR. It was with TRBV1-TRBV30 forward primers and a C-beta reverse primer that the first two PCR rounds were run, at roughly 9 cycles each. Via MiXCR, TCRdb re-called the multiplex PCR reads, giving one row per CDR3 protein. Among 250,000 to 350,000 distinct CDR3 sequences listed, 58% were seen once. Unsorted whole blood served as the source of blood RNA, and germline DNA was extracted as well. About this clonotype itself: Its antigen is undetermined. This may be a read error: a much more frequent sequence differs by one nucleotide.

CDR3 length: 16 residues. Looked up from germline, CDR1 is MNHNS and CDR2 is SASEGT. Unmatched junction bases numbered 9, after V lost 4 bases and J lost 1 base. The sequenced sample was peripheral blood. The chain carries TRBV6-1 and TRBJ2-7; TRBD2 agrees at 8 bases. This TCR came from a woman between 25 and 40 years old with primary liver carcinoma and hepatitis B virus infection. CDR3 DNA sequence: TGTGCCAGCAGTGCCCGGGACACGGGGGGGTCCTACGAGCAGTACTTC. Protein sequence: CASSARDTGGSYEQYF.